This T cell receptor (beta chain) appears in the sequencing data of a study of CD8+ T cells in alopecia areata. Treatment in this sample: oral pan-JAK inhibitor, 5-10 mg twice daily. It was from alopecia areata patients that lesional scalp punch biopsies and peripheral blood were collected. RNA was extracted and reverse transcribed into cDNA as the sequencing template. Produced via immunoSEQ multiplex PCR; TCRdb's table is partial and in-frame only. The table includes 70,000 or so clones, 29% detected once. The origin of this receptor is a human donor with alopecia areata. Specimen: CD8+ T cells sorted from blood, collected at week 4, from a patient treated with tofacitinib.

CDR3 amino acids: CASSPFFVGGQETQYF. The DNA for the CDR3 is TGCGCCAGCAGCCCCTTCTTTGTGGGCGGACAAGAGACCCAGTACTTC. The chain links TRBV4-3 to TRBJ2-5; D not resolved. V was trimmed by 4 bases and J by 2 bases, leaving 17 bases between them. In germline, CDR1 is LGHNA, CDR2 YSLEER. This CDR3 is built from 16 residues.